The subject of this entry is one T cell receptor (beta chain). This sample was taken from a study of blood T cell repertoires in COVID-19. Across the whole study: Sites across the United States, Italy and Spain contributed samples from acute and convalescent COVID-19.

Profiled with immunoSEQ multiplex PCR; TCRdb holds only in-frame clones, not every one. The repertoire holds a few hundred thousand clones, with around 87% as singletons. This CDR3 is built from 15 residues. V lost 9 bases and J lost 5; bases outside the gene matches: 15. The germline gives CDR1 SNHLY, CDR2 FYNNEI. Sequencing was done on a sample of PBMCs or T cells enriched from blood (not recorded which). The clonotype was recovered from a man in his forties in a cohort exposed to, infected with or recovered from COVID-19 (not recorded which). V gene TRBV2 combines with J gene TRBJ1-1; 7 bases align to TRBD1. The CDR3 loop is CASDGQGVLETEAFF. The CDR3 DNA follows: TGTGCCAGTGATGGGCAGGGGGTATTAGAAACTGAAGCTTTCTTT.